A selection of T cell receptor beta chains follows, all from one sample in a study of monozygotic twins with inflammatory bowel disease. From the 5' RACE reads, TCRdb lists one entry per CDR3 protein and no DNA. The sample includes around 140,000 distinct CDR3 sequences. The source material was blood. The origin of the receptors is a human donor with ulcerative colitis or Crohn's disease, or a healthy co-twin of an affected twin (not recorded which). The CDR3 runs from the conserved cysteine through the conserved F or W.

v_gene	j_gene	CDR3aa
TRBV9	TRBJ2-4	CASSAEKAKNIQYF
TRBV7-9	TRBJ2-2	CASSTGQTNTGELFF
TRBV5-1	TRBJ2-2	CASSLLYWTANTGELFF
TRBV7-3	TRBJ2-3	CSSSTTSGATDTQYF
TRBV20-1	TRBJ1-5	CSARIGGGPHPQHF
TRBV5-6	TRBJ2-5	CASRKNRGQSYQETQYF
TRBV30	TRBJ2-7	CAWTRTALPYEQYF
TRBV28	TRBJ2-7	CASSLRDRILYEQYF
TRBV7-8	TRBJ2-2	CASSLSRVGTGELFF
TRBV10-3	TRBJ1-4	CAISERDTWDEKLFF